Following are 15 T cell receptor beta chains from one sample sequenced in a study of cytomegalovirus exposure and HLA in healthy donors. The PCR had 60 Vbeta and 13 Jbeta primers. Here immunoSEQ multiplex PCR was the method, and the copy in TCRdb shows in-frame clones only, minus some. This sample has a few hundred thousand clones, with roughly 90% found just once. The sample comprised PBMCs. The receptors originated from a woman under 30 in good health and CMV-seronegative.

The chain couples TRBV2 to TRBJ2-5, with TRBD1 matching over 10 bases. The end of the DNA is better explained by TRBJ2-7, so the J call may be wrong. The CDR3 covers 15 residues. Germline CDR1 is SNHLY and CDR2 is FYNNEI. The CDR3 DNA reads TGTGCCAGCAGCTTTGGGACAGGGGTTTTCTCCGAGCAGTACTTC. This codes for CASSFGTGVFSEQYF.

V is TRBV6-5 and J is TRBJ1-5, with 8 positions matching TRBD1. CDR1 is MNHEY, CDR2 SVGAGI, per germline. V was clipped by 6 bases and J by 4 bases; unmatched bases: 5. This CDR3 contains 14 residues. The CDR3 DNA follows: TGTGCCAGCAGAATGACAGGGGAGAATCAGCCCCAGCATTTT. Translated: CASRMTGENQPQHF.

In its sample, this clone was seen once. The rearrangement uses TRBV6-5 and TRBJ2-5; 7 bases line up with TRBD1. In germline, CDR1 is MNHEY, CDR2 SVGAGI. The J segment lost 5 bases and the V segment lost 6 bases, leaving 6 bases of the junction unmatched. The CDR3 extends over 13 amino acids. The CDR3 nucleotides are TGTGCCAGCAGAACAGGGGTTTGGGAGACCCAGTACTTC. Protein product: CASRTGVWETQYF.

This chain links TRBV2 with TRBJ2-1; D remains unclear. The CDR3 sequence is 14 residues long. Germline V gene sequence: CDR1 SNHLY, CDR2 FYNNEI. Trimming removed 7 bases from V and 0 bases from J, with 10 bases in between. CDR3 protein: CASTGPSSYNEQFF. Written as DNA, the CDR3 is TGTGCCAGCACTGGGCCGAGCTCCTACAATGAGCAGTTCTTC.

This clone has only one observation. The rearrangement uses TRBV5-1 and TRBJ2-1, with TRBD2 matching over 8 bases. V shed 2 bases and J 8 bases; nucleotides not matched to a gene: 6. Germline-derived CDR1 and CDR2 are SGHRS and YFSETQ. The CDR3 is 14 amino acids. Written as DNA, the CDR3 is TGCGCCAGCAGCTTCCGGACTAGCTGGGATGAGCAGTTCTTC. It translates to CASSFRTSWDEQFF.

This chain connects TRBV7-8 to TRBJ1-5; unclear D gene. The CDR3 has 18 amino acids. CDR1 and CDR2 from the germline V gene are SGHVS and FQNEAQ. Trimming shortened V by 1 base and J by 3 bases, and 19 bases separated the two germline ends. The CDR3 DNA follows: TGTGCCAGCAGCTTAGGTTGGGAGTACTCCAGTTTCAATCAGCCCCAGCATTTT. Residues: CASSLGWEYSSFNQPQHF.

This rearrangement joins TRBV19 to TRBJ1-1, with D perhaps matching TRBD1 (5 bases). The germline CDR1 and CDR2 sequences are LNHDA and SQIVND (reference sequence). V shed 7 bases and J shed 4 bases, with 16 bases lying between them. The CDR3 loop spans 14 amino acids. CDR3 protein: CASTTYTGGTEAFF. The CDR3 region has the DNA TGTGCCAGTACCACCTACACCGGGGGCACTGAAGCTTTCTTT.

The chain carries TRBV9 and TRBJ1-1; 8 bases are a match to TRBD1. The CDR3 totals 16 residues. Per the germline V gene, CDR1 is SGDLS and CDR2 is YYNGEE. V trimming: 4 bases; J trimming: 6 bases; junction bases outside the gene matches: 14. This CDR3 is CASSTWDRPRAAEAFF. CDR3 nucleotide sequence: TGTGCCAGCAGCACTTGGGACAGGCCCAGGGCGGCTGAAGCTTTCTTT.

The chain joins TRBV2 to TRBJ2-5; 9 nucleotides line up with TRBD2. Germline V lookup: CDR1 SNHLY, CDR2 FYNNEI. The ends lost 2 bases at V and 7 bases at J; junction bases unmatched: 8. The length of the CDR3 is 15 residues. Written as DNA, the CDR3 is TGTGCCAGCAGTGAACTGCGCGGGGGGGCGGTGACCCAGTACTTC. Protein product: CASSELRGGAVTQYF.

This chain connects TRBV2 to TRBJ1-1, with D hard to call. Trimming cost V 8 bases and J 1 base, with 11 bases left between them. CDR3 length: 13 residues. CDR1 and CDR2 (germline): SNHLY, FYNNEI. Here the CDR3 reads CASLTTGNTEAFF. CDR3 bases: TGTGCCAGCCTGACGACTGGGAACACTGAAGCTTTCTTT.

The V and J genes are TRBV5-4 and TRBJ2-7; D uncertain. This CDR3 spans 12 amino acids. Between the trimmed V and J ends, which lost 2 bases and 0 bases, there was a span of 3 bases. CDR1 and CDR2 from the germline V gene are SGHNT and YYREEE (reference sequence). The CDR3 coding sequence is TGTGCCAGCAGCTTTTACTCCTACGAGCAGTACTTC. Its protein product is CASSFYSYEQYF.

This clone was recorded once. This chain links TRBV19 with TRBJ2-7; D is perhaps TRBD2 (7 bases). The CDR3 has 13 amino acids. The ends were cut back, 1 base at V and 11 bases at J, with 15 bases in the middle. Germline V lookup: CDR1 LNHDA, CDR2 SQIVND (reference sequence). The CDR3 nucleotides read TGTGCCAGTAGTATAGGTACAGGGAGGGAGAAGTACTTC. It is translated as CASSIGTGREKYF.

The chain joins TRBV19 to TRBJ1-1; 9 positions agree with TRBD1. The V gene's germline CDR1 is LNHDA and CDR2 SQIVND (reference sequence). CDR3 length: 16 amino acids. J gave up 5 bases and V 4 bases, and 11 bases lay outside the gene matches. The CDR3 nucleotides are TGTGCCAGTAGTACCGCCTTGGACAGGGGAGGTACTGAAGCTTTCTTT. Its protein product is CASSTALDRGGTEAFF.

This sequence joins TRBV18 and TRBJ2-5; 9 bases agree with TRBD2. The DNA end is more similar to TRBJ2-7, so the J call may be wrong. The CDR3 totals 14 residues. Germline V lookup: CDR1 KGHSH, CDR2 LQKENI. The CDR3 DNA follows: TGTGCCAGCTCACCGGGGGCTAGCGGGGACGAGCAGTACTTC. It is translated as CASSPGASGDEQYF.

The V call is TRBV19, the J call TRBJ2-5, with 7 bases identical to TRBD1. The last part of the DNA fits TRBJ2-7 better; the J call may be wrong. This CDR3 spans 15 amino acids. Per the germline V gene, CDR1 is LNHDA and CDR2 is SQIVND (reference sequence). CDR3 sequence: CASSSSRGQSYEQYF. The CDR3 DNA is TGTGCCAGTAGTAGTTCCCGGGGACAGAGTTACGAGCAGTACTTC.